Listed here are 6 T cell receptor beta chains from one sample, sequenced in a study of long-term antiretroviral therapy in people with HIV. At the survey level, the v3.0 immunoSEQ assay was run. TCRdb's copy holds only in-frame clones and misses some; the assay was immunoSEQ multiplex PCR. The table lists some 40,000 clones, approximately 85% of them singletons. Sequencing was performed on unsorted PBMCs, taken 3.1 years after starting antiretroviral therapy. The receptors shown here come from a woman in her forties or fifties with HIV.

The chain carries TRBV16 and TRBJ1-2; TRBD1 agrees at 9 bases. The germline gives CDR1 KGHSY, CDR2 FQNENV. The CDR3 loop spans 17 amino acids. Germline trimming cut 4 bases from V and 2 bases from J; bases unmatched to any gene: 11. The CDR3 here is CASSLGTGRNKNYGYTF. The CDR3 coding sequence is TGTGCCAGCAGCCTTGGGACAGGGAGAAATAAAAACTATGGCTACACCTTC.

The V gene is TRBV5-1, the J gene TRBJ2-3; D call uncertain. The CDR3 extends over 14 amino acids. V lost 0 bases and J 5 bases, leaving 10 bases between the germline ends. Germline lookup yields CDR1 SGHRS and CDR2 YFSETQ. The CDR3 coding sequence is TGCGCCAGCAGCTTGGCTAGAACACAAGATACGCAGTATTTT. It specifies CASSLARTQDTQYF.

This clone has a handful of counts. The chain has TRBV15 and TRBJ2-7, with TRBD1 identical over 10 bases. The ends lost 1 base at V and 3 bases at J; junction bases unmatched: 9. The germline gives CDR1 LNHNV, CDR2 YYDKDF (reference sequence). This CDR3 region has 17 residues. The CDR3 nucleotides read TGTGCCACCAGCAGAGGCCACCCGGGACAGGGGTACTACGAGCAGTACTTC. Encoded protein: CATSRGHPGQGYYEQYF.

This chain uses TRBV19 with TRBJ2-1, with 9 bases lining up with TRBD1. The germline V gene has CDR1 LNHDA and CDR2 SQIVND (reference sequence). J lost 4 bases, V lost 6 bases, and 4 bases had no gene match. This CDR3 has 14 amino acids. CDR3 DNA sequence: TGTGCCAGTAGCCAGGACAGGGGTTACAATGAGCAGTTCTTC. This encodes CASSQDRGYNEQFF.

V gene TRBV19 combines with J gene TRBJ1-5, with 11 bases identical to TRBD1. The junction had 0 bases not matched to a gene; V was cut back by 0 bases and J by 5 bases. The CDR3 is 15 amino acids. Per germline, CDR1 LNHDA and CDR2 SQIVND (reference sequence). Here the CDR3 reads CASSIEDRGHQPQHF. The CDR3 bases are TGTGCCAGTAGTATAGAGGACAGGGGGCATCAGCCCCAGCATTTT.

CDR3 sequence: CASSTPTAVGATGELFF. The CDR3 DNA follows: TGTGCCAGTAGTACCCCGACCGCGGTTGGGGCCACCGGGGAGCTGTTTTTT. This rearrangement joins TRBV19 to TRBJ2-2; perhaps TRBD1 as D (5 bases). The CDR3 is made up of 17 amino acids. Germline values: CDR1 LNHDA, CDR2 SQIVND (reference sequence). V was cut by 4 bases and J by 4 bases, with 19 bases left in between.